This T cell receptor (beta chain) was sequenced for a study of shared clonotypes between healthy human individuals. General study findings and limits: The study found lower generation probabilities in non-shared clonotypes than in those shared by all four donors.

Comment on this clone: Its antigen is as yet unknown.

TCRdb's table, derived via immunoSEQ multiplex PCR, lists solely in-frame clones and lacks some. The sample contains over a million clones, more than 95% of which appear only once. Per germline, CDR1 SNHLY and CDR2 FYNNEI. V lost 4 bases to trimming and J lost 2 bases, with 6 bases between them. The CDR3 is 14 amino acids. Sequenced material: naive CD4+ T cells sorted from blood. The subset was: CD45RA+ positively selected. The receptor was isolated from a man between 25 and 39 years old in good health. The chain links TRBV2 to TRBJ2-6; D is uncertain. CDR3 region: CASSGTAGANVLTF. Written as DNA, the CDR3 is TGTGCCAGCAGTGGTACAGCTGGGGCCAACGTCCTGACTTTC.